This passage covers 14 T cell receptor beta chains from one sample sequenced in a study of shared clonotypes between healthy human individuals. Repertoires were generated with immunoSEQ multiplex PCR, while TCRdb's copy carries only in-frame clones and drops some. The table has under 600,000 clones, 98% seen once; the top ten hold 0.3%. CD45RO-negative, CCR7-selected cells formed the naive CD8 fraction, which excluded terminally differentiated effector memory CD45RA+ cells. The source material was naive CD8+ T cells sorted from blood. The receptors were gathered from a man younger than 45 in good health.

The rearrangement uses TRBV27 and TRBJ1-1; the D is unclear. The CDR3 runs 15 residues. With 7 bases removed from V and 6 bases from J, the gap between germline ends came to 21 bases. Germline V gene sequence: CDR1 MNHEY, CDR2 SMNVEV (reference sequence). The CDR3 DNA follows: TGTGCCAGCATTCCGCGGTGGGGAATGGAATCTGAAGCTTTCTTT. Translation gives CASIPRWGMESEAFF.

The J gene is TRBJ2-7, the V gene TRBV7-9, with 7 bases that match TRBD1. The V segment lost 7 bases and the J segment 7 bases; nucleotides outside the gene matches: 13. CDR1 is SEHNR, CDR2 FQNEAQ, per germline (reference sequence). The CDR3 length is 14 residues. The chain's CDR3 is CASTSNRGLREQYF. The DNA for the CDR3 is TGTGCCAGCACCTCAAACAGGGGATTGCGGGAGCAGTACTTC. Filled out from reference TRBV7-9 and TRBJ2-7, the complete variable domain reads DTGVSQNPRHKITKRGQNVTFRCDPISEHNRLYWYRQTLGQGPEFLTYFQNEAQLEKSRLLSDRFSAERPKGSFSTLEIQRTEQGDSAMYLCASTSNRGLREQYFGPGTRLTVT.

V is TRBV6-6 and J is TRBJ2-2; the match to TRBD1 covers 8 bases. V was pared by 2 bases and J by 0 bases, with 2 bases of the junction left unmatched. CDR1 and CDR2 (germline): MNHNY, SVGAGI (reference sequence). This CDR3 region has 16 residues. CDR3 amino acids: CASSYGQGTNTGELFF. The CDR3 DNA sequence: TGTGCCAGCAGTTACGGACAGGGCACGAACACCGGGGAGCTGTTTTTT.

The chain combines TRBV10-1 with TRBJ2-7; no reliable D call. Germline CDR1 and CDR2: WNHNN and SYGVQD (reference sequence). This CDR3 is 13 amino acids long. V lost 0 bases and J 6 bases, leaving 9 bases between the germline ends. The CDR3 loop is CASSESIGSEQYF. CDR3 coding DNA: TGCGCCAGCAGTGAGTCTATAGGGTCCGAGCAGTACTTC.

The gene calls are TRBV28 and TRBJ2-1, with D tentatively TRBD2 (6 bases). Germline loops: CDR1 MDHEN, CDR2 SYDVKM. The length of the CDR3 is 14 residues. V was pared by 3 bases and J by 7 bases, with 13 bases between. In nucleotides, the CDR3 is TGTGCCAGCAGTTTGCGACCCGGGGGTAATGAGCAGTTCTTC. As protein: CASSLRPGGNEQFF.

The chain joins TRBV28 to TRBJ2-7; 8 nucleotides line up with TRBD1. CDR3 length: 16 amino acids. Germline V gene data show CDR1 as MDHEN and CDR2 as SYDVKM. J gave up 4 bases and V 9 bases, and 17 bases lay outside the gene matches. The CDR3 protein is CASATIMSDRVYEQYF. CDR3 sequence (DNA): TGTGCCAGTGCAACTATTATGTCGGACAGGGTTTACGAGCAGTACTTC.

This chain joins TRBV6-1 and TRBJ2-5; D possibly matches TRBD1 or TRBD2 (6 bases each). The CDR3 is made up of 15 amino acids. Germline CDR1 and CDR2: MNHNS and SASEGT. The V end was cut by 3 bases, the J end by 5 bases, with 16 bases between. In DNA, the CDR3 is TGTGCCAGCAGTGAGTTCCTGGGGGCGGGGGAGACCCAGTACTTC. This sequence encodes CASSEFLGAGETQYF.

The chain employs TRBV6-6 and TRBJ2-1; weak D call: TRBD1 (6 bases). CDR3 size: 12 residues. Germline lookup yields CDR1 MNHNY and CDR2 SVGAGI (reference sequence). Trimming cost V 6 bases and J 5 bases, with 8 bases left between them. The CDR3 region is CASSRTDNEQFF. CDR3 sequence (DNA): TGTGCCAGCAGCCGGACAGACAATGAGCAGTTCTTC.

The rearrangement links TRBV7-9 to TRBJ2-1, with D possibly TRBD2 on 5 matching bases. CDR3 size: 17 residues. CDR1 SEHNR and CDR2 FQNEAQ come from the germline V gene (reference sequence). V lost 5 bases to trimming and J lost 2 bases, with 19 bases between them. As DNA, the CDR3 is TGTGCCAGCAGCCCCCCCCTTAGGCAGACTACCTACAATGAGCAGTTCTTC. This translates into CASSPPLRQTTYNEQFF. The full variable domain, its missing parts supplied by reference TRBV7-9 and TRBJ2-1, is DTGVSQNPRHKITKRGQNVTFRCDPISEHNRLYWYRQTLGQGPEFLTYFQNEAQLEKSRLLSDRFSAERPKGSFSTLEIQRTEQGDSAMYLCASSPPLRQTTYNEQFFGPGTRLTVL.

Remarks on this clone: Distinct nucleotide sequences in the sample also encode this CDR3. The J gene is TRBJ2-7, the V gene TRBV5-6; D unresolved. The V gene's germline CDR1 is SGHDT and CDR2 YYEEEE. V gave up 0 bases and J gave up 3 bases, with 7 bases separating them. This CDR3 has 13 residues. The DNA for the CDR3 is TGTGCCAGCAGCTTGGCCGGTAGCTACGAGCAGTACTTC. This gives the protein CASSLAGSYEQYF.

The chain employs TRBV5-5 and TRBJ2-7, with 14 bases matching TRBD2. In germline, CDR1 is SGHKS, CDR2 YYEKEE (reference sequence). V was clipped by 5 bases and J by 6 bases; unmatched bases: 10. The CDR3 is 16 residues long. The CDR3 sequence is CASRVGTSGSTSEQYF. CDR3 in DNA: TGTGCCAGCAGGGTCGGGACTAGCGGGAGCACTAGCGAGCAGTACTTC.

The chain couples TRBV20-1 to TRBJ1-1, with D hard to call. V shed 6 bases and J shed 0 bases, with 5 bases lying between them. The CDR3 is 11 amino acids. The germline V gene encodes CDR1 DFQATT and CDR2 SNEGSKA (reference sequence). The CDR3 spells CSALLNTEAFF. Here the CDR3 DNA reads TGCAGTGCCCTTTTGAACACTGAAGCTTTCTTT.

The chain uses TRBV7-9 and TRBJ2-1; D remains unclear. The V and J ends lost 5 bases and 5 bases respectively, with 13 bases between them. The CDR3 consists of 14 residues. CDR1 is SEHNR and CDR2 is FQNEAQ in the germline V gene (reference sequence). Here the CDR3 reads CASSAASLHNEQFF. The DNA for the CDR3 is TGTGCCAGCAGCGCAGCGAGTCTGCACAATGAGCAGTTCTTC.

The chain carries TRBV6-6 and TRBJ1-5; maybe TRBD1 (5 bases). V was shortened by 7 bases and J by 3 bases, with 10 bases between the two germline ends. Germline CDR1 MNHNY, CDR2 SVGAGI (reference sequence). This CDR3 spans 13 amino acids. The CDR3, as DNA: TGTGCCAGCACCCAGGGATCCAATCAGCCCCAGCATTTT. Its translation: CASTQGSNQPQHF.